This TCR beta chain was sequenced in a study of OX40 agonist ivuxolimab in advanced cancers. This table comes from immunoSEQ multiplex PCR, and its TCRdb copy is limited to in-frame clones, with some not included. Of roughly 73,000 clones listed, 70% to 90% are singletons. Germline-derived CDR1 and CDR2 are KGHSH and LQKENI. V lost 4 bases, J lost 10 bases, and 4 bases stayed unmatched. The CDR3 covers 13 residues. Sample: CD4+ or CD8+ T cells sorted from blood, taken in a trial of the OX40 agonist ivuxolimab. The rearrangement links TRBV18 to TRBJ2-1; TRBD1 agrees at 10 bases. This clonotype originated in an adult with an advanced solid tumor such as melanoma, head and neck, liver or kidney cancer. The CDR3 sequence: CASSLGQGREQFF. CDR3 sequence (DNA): TGTGCCAGCTCACTGGGACAGGGGAGGGAGCAGTTCTTC. Complete variable domain (other parts from reference TRBV18 and TRBJ2-1): NAGVMQNPRHLVRRRGQEARLRCSPMKGHSHVYWYRQLPEEGLKFMVYLQKENIIDESGMPKERFSAEFPKEGPSILRIQQVVRGDSAAYFCASSLGQGREQFFGPGTRLTVL.